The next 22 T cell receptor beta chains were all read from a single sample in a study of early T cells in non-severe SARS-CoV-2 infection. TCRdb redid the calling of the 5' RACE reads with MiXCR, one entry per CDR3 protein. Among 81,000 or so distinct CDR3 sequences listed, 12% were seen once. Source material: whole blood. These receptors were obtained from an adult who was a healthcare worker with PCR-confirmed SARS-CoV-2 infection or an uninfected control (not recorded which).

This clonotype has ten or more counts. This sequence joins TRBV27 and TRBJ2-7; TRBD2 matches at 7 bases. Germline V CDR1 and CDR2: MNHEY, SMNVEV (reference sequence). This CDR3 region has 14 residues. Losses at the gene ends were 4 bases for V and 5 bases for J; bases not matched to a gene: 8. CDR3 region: CASSSGGLIHEQYF. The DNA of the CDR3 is TGTGCCAGCAGTTCGGGGGGATTAATCCACGAGCAGTACTTC.

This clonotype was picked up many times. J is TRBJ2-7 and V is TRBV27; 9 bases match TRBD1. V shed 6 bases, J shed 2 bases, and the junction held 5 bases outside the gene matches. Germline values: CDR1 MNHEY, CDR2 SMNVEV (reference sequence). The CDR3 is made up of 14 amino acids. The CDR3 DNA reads TGTGCCAGCAGCCCCCGGGACAGGGCCTACGAGCAGTACTTC. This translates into CASSPRDRAYEQYF.

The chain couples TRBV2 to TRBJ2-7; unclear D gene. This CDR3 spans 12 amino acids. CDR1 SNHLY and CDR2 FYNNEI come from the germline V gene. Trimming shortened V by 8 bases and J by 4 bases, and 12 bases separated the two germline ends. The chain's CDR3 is CASRLASYEQYF. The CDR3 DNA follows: TGTGCCAGCCGTCTGGCGTCTTACGAGCAGTACTTC.

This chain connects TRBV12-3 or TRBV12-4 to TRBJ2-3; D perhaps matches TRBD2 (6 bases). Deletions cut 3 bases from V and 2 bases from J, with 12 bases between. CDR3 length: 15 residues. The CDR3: CASSFSRTNTDTQYF. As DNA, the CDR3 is TGTGCCAGCAGTTTTAGTAGGACTAACACAGATACGCAGTATTTT.

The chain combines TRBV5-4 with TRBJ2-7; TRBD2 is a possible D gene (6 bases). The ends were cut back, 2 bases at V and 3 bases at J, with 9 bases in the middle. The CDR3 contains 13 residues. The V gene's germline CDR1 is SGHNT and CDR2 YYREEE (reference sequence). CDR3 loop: CASSFGGNYEQYF. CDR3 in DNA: TGTGCCAGCAGCTTTGGAGGGAACTACGAGCAGTACTTC.

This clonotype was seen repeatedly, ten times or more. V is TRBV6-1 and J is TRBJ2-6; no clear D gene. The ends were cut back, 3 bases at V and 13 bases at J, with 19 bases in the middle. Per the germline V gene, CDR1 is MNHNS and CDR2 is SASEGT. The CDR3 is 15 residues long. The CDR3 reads CASSDRSTLLGVLTF. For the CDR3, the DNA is TGTGCCAGCAGTGATCGGAGCACTTTGCTGGGAGTCCTGACTTTC.

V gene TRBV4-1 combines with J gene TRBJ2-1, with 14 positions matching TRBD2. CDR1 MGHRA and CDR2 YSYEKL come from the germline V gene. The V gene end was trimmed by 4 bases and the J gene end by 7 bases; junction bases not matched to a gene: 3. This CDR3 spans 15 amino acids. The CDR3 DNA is TGCGCCAGCAGCCTGGGACTAGCGGGAGTTAATGAGCAGTTCTTC. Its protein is CASSLGLAGVNEQFF.

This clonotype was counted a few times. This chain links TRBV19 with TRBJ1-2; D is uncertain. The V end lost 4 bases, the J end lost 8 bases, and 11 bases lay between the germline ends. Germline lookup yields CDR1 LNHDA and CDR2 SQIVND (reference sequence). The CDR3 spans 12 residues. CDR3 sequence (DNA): TGTGCCAGTAGTACCCTCGGATCGGGCTACACCTTC. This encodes CASSTLGSGYTF.

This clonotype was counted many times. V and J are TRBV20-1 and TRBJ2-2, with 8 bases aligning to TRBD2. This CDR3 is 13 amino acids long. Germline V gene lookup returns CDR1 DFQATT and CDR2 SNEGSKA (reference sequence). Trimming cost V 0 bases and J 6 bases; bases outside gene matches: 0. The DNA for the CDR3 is TGCAGTGCTAGAGAGCGGGAGGCCGGGGAGCTGTTTTTT. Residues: CSAREREAGELFF.

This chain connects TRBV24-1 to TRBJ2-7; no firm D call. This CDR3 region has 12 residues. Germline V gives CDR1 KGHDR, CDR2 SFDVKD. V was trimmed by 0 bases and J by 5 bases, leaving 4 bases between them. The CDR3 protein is CATSDLRDEQYF. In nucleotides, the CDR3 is TGTGCCACCAGTGATTTGCGGGACGAGCAGTACTTC.

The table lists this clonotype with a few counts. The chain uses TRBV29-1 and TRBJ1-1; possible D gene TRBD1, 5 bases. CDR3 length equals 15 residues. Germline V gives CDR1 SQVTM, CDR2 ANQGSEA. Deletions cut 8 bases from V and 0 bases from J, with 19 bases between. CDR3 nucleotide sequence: TGCAGCTCCGTGGGAAGTGGGGGGGTGAACACTGAAGCTTTCTTT. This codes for CSSVGSGGVNTEAFF.

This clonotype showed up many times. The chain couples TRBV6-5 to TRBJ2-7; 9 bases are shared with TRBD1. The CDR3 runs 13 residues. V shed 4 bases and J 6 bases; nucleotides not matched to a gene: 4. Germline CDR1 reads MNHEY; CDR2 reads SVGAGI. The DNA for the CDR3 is TGTGCCAGCAGTTTCAGGACAGGGGTCGAGCAGTACTTC. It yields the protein CASSFRTGVEQYF.

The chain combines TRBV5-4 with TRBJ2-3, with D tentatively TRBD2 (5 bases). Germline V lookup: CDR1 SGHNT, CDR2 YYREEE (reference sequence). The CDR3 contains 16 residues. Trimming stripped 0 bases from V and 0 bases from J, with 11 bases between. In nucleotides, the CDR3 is TGTGCCAGCAGCTTGGCGGCTAGCCTTAGCACAGATACGCAGTATTTT. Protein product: CASSLAASLSTDTQYF.

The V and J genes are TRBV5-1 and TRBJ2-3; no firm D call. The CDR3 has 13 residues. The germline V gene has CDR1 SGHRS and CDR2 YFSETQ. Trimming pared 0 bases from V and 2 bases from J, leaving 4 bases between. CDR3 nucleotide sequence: TGCGCCAGCAGCTTGGAGATCACAGATACGCAGTATTTT. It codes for CASSLEITDTQYF.

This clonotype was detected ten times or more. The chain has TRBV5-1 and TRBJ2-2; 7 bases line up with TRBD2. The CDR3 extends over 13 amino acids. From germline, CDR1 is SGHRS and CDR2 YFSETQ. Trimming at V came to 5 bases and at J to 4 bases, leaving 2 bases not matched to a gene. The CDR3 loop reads CASRLAPTGELFF. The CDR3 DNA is TGCGCCAGCAGACTAGCGCCCACCGGGGAGCTGTTTTTT.

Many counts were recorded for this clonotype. The CDR3 is CASSHGTYGVDEQYF. In DNA form, the CDR3 reads TGTGCCAGCAGCCACGGGACTTATGGGGTCGACGAGCAGTACTTC. The chain is built from TRBV3-1 and TRBJ2-7; D may be TRBD2 (6 bases). The V gene lost 3 bases and the J gene lost 5 bases, with 17 bases spanning the gap. The CDR3 loop spans 15 amino acids. From germline, CDR1 is LGHDT and CDR2 YNNKEL (reference sequence).

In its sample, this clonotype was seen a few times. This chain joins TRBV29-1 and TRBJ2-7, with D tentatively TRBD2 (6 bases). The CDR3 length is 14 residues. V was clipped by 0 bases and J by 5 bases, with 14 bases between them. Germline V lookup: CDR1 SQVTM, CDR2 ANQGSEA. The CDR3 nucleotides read TGCAGCGTTGAAGATCGCGGGGCTGGAAACGAGCAGTACTTC. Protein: CSVEDRGAGNEQYF.

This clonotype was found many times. CDR3 loop: CASSILSSGSSYNEQFF. CDR3 DNA sequence: TGTGCCAGTAGTATACTTTCTAGCGGGAGCTCCTACAATGAGCAGTTCTTC. The chain is built from TRBV19 and TRBJ2-1; TRBD2 matches at 10 bases. This CDR3 has 17 amino acids. Germline V gene data show CDR1 as LNHDA and CDR2 as SQIVND (reference sequence). The V gene end was trimmed by 2 bases and the J gene end by 0 bases; junction bases not matched to a gene: 4.

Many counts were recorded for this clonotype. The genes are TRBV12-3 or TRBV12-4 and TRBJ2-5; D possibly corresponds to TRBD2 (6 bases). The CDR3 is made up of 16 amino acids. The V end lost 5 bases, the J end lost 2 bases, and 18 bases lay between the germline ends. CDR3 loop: CASSPRGAMGQETQYF. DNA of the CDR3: TGTGCCAGCAGTCCCCGCGGGGCGATGGGGCAAGAGACCCAGTACTTC.

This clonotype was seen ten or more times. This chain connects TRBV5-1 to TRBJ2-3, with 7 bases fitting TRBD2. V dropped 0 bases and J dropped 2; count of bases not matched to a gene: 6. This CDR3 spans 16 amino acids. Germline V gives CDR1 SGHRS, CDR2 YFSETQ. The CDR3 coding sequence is TGCGCCAGCAGCTTGGTTGCGGGAGCGGTCACAGATACGCAGTATTTT. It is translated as CASSLVAGAVTDTQYF.

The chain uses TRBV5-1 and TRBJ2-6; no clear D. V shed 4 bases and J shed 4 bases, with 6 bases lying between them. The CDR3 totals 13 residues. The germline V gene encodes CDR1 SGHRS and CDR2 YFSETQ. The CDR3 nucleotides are TGCGCCAGCAGCCCCTTAGGGGCCAACGTCCTGACTTTC. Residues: CASSPLGANVLTF.

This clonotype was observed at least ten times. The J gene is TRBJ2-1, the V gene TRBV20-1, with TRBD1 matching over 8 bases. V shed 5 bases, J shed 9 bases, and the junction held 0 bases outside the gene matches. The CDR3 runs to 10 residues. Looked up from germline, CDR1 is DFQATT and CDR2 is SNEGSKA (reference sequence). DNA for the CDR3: TGCAGTGCTCAGGGGGCTGAGCAGTTCTTC. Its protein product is CSAQGAEQFF.